The sequence of this T cell receptor (beta chain) was determined in a study of shared clonotypes between healthy human individuals. Overall study results and limits: It was only blood that was sampled, and tissue repertoires likely differ.

Splitting the CD4+ cells yielded a CD45RA+ naive subset and a CD45RA-negative memory subset. Evenly divided among several immunoSEQ plates was the genomic DNA of each subset. The sorted-subset replicate PCRs were given around 200 ng DNA, which is approximately 30,000 T cell genomes. The method was immunoSEQ multiplex PCR; TCRdb's version includes in-frame clones alone and lacks a portion of them. This sample yields approximately 980,000 clones, of which more than 75% are seen a single time; 1.5% belongs to the top ten. Of note for this clone: Its antigen is as yet unknown. In the same sample, other DNA sequences code for this CDR3.

The CDR3 contains 12 residues. Trimming left V 2 bases short and J 3 bases short, with 4 bases between. Germline loops: CDR1 MNHNY, CDR2 SVGAGI (reference sequence). The chain couples TRBV6-6 to TRBJ1-1; D unclear. Source material: memory CD4+ T cells sorted from blood. Subset here: CD45RA-negative fraction. The receptor was derived from a man between 18 and 29 years old in good health. DNA for the CDR3: TGTGCCAGCAGTTACCAGGACACTGAAGCTTTCTTT. This translates into CASSYQDTEAFF.